Listed below are T cell receptor beta chains from one sample, sequenced in a study of PD-1 blockade in mismatch repair-deficient tumors. Assay used: immunoSEQ multiplex PCR; TCRdb lists only in-frame clones, some missing. The repertoire holds approximately 15,000 clones, approximately 82% seen once, with more than 1.5% in the top ten. The input for sequencing was PBMCs, taken roughly 15 weeks after starting pembrolizumab. These TCRs come from an adult with mismatch repair-deficient cancer. The CDR3 runs from the conserved cysteine through the conserved F or W. D genes are given only for firm matches. The size of a clone is reported for some rows only, either as once, few or many, or as a class for expanded clones.

>few|14|TRBD2|TRBJ2-7|TRBV27
TGTGCCAGCAATAGCGGGAGGAGCTCCTACGAGCAGTACTTC
CASNSGRSSYEQYF
>-|16|TRBD1|TRBJ2-2|TRBV5-4
TGTGCCAGCAGCCCGCGGGACAGGGGGTACGGCGGGGAGCTGTTTTTT
CASSPRDRGYGGELFF
>-|16|TRBD1|TRBJ2-5|TRBV6-1
TGTGCCAGCAGTGACCCAAGTACAGGGGGCTCAGGGGCCCAGTACTTC
CASSDPSTGGSGAQYF
>-|15|-|TRBJ1-2|TRBV19
TGTGCCAGTAGTATATTCGAGGACAAGTCAAATGGCTACACCTTC
CASSIFEDKSNGYTF
>few|13|-|TRBJ2-7|TRBV30
TGTGCCTATACAAACTTGGGAGCCTACGAGCAGTACTTC
CAYTNLGAYEQYF
>once|16|TRBD1|TRBJ2-5|TRBV19
TGTGCCAGTAGTGTTAGACCGGGACAGGGGCAAGAGACCCAGTACTTC
CASSVRPGQGQETQYF
>-|13|-|TRBJ1-5|TRBV10-3
TGTGCCAGTACAGGGAATAGCAATCAGCCCCAGCATTTT
CASTGNSNQPQHF
>-|17|TRBD2|TRBJ2-1|TRBV7-2
TGTGCCAGCAGCTCCCCCCTTGGGGGAGGGCCTAACAATGAGCAGTTCTTC
CASSSPLGGGPNNEQFF
>-|13|-|TRBJ2-5|TRBV19
TGTGCCAGTAGTATGCCCGGCGGGGAGACCCAGTACTTC
CASSMPGGETQYF
>-|14|-|TRBJ2-6|TRBV27
TGTGCCAGCAGTCCCCAGGCCTGGGCCAACGTCCTGACTTTC
CASSPQAWANVLTF
>-|13|-|TRBJ2-7|TRBV6-1
TGTGCCAGCACCCTTCACAGGTGGTACGAGCAGTACTTC
CASTLHRWYEQYF
>-|15|-|TRBJ2-1|TRBV5-1
TGCGCCAGCAGCTTGGACTATCAGGGGTACAATGAGCAGTTCTTC
CASSLDYQGYNEQFF
>few|10|-|TRBJ2-7|TRBV21-1
TGTGCCAGCAGCAAACGGGGGCAGTACTTC
CASSKRGQYF
>-|17|-|TRBJ2-1|TRBV21-1
TGTGCCAGCAGCTCGAAGGGGGTCAGGGGAAGGGTCAATGAGCAGTTCTTC
CASSSKGVRGRVNEQFF
>-|14|-|TRBJ2-3|TRBV5-1
TGCGCCAGCAGCGATAGGGGTTTCACAGATACGCAGTATTTT
CASSDRGFTDTQYF
>once|12|TRBD1|TRBJ1-5|TRBV6-5
TGTGCCAGCAGCCTCGCATCGGACAGGGTGCATTTT
CASSLASDRVHF
>-|15|TRBD2|TRBJ2-7|TRBV19
TGTGCCAGTAGTCCGGAGCCGTGGGAGGGAGGCGAGCAGTACTTC
CASSPEPWEGGEQYF
>once|17|TRBD2|TRBJ2-3|TRBV15
TGTGCCACCAGCAGAGGGTTTCGTAGCGGGACACTGGATACGCAGTATTTT
CATSRGFRSGTLDTQYF
>-|14|TRBD1|TRBJ1-2|TRBV29-1
TGCAGCGTTGATACAGGGGGCTGGAGCTATGGCTACACCTTC
CSVDTGGWSYGYTF
>once|13|-|TRBJ2-5|TRBV6-5
TGTGCCAGCAGTTACTCCAGCGAGCAGACCCAGTACTTC
CASSYSSEQTQYF
>-|14|-|TRBJ1-4|TRBV14
TGTGCCAGCAGCCAGCAGACAACTAATGAAAAACTGTTTTTT
CASSQQTTNEKLFF
>-|19|TRBD2|TRBJ2-1|TRBV5-1
TGCGCCAGCAGCTTTCCGGGACTAGCGGGAGTTGGCCCCCCCGGTAGGCAGTTCTTC
CASSFPGLAGVGPPGRQFF
>-|17|TRBD1|TRBJ2-6|TRBV5-1
TGCGCCAGCAGCTTGCAACCACAGGGGGCTGGGGCCAACGTCCTGACTTTC
CASSLQPQGAGANVLTF
>few|13|-|TRBJ2-7|TRBV27
TGTGCCAGCAGGACAGTGCCTCCCTACGAGCAGTACTTC
CASRTVPPYEQYF
>-|16|TRBD2|TRBJ2-1|TRBV2
TGTGCCAGCAGTGACTTTATGGGAGGGCCTGAAAATGAGCAGTTCTTC
CASSDFMGGPENEQFF
>-|14|TRBD1|TRBJ2-5|TRBV29-1
TGCAGCGTTGAAAGACAGGGGGTGAGGGAGACCCAGTACTTC
CSVERQGVRETQYF
>-|12|-|TRBJ1-1|TRBV10-3
TGTGCCATCAGTGAACGGGACACTGAAGCTTTCTTT
CAISERDTEAFF
>-|16|-|TRBJ1-2|TRBV5-4
TGTGCCAGCAGCTTGGGCGACAGGTCGGCTAACTATGGCTACACCTTC
CASSLGDRSANYGYTF
>-|16|-|TRBJ1-6|TRBV30
TGTGCCTGGAGCCCGCGGGGGGGTTCCTATAATTCACCCCTCCACTTT
CAWSPRGGSYNSPLHF
>-|17|TRBD2|TRBJ2-7|TRBV27
TGTGCCAGCAGTTTTGGGCTAGGCCTAGCGGGGTCCTACGAGCAGTACTTC
CASSFGLGLAGSYEQYF
>few|14|-|TRBJ2-7|TRBV29-1
TGCAGCGTCTCCTATAGCGCCACATCCTACGAGCAGTACTTC
CSVSYSATSYEQYF
>-|16|TRBD1|TRBJ2-2|TRBV19
TGTGCCAGTAGTTCTCCCCGGACAGGAAACCTCGGGGAGCTGTTTTTT
CASSSPRTGNLGELFF
>once|18|TRBD2|TRBJ2-1|TRBV5-1
TGCGCCAGCAGCTTGGCCTTTGGGCGGGGGAGCTCCTACAATGAGCAGTTCTTC
CASSLAFGRGSSYNEQFF